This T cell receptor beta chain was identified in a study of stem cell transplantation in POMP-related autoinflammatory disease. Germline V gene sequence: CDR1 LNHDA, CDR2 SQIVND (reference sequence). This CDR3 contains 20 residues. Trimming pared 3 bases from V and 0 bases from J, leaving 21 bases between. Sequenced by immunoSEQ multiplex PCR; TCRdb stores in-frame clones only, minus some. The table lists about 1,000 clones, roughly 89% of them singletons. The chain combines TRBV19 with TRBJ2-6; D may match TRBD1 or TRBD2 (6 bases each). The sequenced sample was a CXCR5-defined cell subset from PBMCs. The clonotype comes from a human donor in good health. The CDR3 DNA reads TGTGCCAGTAGTATTATTGCCCCGAGGGGGGTAAGCTCTGGGGCCAACGTCCTGACTTTC. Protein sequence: CASSIIAPRGVSSGANVLTF. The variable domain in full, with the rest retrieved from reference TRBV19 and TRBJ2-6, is DGGITQSPKYLFRKEGQNVTLSCEQNLNHDAMYWYRQDPGQGLRLIYYSQIVNDFQKGDIAEGYSVSREKKESFPLTVTSAQKNPTAFYLCASSIIAPRGVSSGANVLTFGAGSRLTVL.